This is a list of T cell receptor beta chains from one sample in a study of a mutant IDH1 vaccine in newly diagnosed glioma. The table came from immunoSEQ multiplex PCR; TCRdb's copy has only in-frame clones and leaves some out. In the table there are tens of thousands of clones, over 80% of which are singletons. Which antigens these TCRs recognize remains unknown. Sequenced here: PBMCs, sampled from a glioma patient whose treatment included an IDH1 peptide vaccine. The receptors shown here come from a woman aged 45-60 years with glioma. Both conserved end residues are part of each CDR3. The D gene is left open where the match is weak. Clone size is not always given. Where it is, it says once, few, many or a class for expanded clones.

clone_size | v_call | d_call | cdr3_aa
once | TRBV9 | TRBD1 | CASSPTDRGEAFF
NA | TRBV9 | NA | CASSVGGRAEGETQYF
NA | TRBV9 | NA | CASSVGGGSVEKLFF
NA | TRBV29-1 | TRBD2 | CSVSGTSPYEQYF
once | TRBV5-1 | NA | CASSLDPRNTEAFF
NA | TRBV9 | TRBD1 | CASSLGTGGTGELFF
NA | TRBV7-9 | NA | CASSFGGNQPQHF
NA | TRBV5-6 | TRBD1 | CASSPTLGTGGEETQYF
NA | TRBV6-5 | NA | CASSMFSGANVLTF
NA | TRBV5-1 | NA | CASSLGGTENTIYF
NA | TRBV7-2 | NA | CASSLARGTSYEQYF
NA | TRBV27 | NA | CVFLFWDKKDSPLHF
NA | TRBV5-1 | NA | CASSLMGQYNEQFF
NA | TRBV7-8 | NA | CASSLAHGSNSPLHF
NA | TRBV25-1 | NA | CASSVGENTEAFF
NA | TRBV18 | NA | CASSPPGGRDTGELFF
NA | TRBV6-4 | NA | CASSVSGAPGPYTF
NA | TRBV7-8 | NA | CASLLWGGTQYF
NA | TRBV7-9 | NA | CASSLVQLTGNTIYF
NA | TRBV5-4 | NA | CASSLRGSSGNTIYF
NA | TRBV5-8 | NA | CASRLDGTHNSPLHF
NA | TRBV9 | NA | CASSVGAESEAFF
few | TRBV25-1 | TRBD2 | CASSETGGSYNEQFF
NA | TRBV7-3 | NA | CASSPNSAMEEQFF
NA | TRBV5-6 | NA | CASSFGGTHYSNQPQHF
NA | TRBV27 | TRBD1 | CASSRLSGTGNSNQPQHF
NA | TRBV7-2 | TRBD1 | CASSLVYRTGRGGTEAFF
NA | TRBV6-5 | NA | CASSLLLLVYGYTF
NA | TRBV25-1 | NA | CASSEAGARGNTIYF
NA | TRBV2 | TRBD1 | CASGRDRGSSTDTQYF
NA | TRBV18 | NA | CASSPRTASDEKLFF
NA | TRBV5-4 | NA | CASSLLGDVHYEQYF
NA | TRBV4-1 | NA | CASSQDRNSNQPQHF
NA | TRBV7-6 | NA | CASSEYSPLHF
NA | TRBV9 | NA | CASSARMDSYEQYF